The clone carrying this TCR beta chain was detected only a few times. These data originate in a study of blood T cell repertoires in COVID-19. About the research overall: There were acute and convalescent COVID-19 samples, and they came from the United States, Italy and Spain.

Germline assignment: CDR1 SEHNR and CDR2 FQNEAQ (reference sequence). V gave up 5 bases and J gave up 5 bases; unmatched junction bases: 24. CDR3 length: 20 residues. Original processing methods: Estimated nucleated cell counts came from reference gene primer amplification. Libraries were prepared by immunoSEQ multiplex PCR; TCRdb keeps only in-frame clonotypes and omits some of them. V, J and clone size reflect that table, while D and trimming were determined from the DNA. The sample contains some 40,000 clones, nearly 90% of which appear only once. The TCR was taken from a human donor in a cohort sampled during active COVID-19. The chain employs TRBV7-9 and TRBJ1-1, with 9 bases identical to TRBD1. The material sequenced was peripheral blood. The CDR3 sequence is CASSTTHFPQGANDGTEAFF. The CDR3 DNA follows: TGTGCCAGCAGCACGACGCATTTTCCACAGGGGGCGAATGATGGGACTGAAGCTTTCTTT. Filled out from reference TRBV7-9 and TRBJ1-1, the complete variable domain reads DTGVSQNPRHKITKRGQNVTFRCDPISEHNRLYWYRQTLGQGPEFLTYFQNEAQLEKSRLLSDRFSAERPKGSFSTLEIQRTEQGDSAMYLCASSTTHFPQGANDGTEAFFGQGTRLTVV.